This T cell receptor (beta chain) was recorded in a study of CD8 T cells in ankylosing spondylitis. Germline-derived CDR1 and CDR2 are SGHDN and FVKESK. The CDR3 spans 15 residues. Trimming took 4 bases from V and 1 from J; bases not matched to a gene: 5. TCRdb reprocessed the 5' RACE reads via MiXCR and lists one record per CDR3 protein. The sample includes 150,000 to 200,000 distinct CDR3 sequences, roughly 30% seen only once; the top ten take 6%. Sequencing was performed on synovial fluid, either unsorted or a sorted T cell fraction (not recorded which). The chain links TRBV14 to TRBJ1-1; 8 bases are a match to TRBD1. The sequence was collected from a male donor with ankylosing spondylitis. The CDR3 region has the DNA TGTGCCAGCAGCCCCAGACAGGGGAAGAACACTGAAGCTTTCTTT. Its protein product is CASSPRQGKNTEAFF.